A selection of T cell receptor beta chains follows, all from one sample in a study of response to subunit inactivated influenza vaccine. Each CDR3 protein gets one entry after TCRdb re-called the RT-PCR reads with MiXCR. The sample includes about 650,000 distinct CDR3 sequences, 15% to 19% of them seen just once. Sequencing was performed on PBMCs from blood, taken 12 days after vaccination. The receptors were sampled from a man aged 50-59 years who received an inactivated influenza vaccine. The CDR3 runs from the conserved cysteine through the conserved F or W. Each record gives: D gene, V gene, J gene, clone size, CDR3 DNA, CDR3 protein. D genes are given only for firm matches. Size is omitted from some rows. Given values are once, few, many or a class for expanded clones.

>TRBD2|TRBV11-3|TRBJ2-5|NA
TGTGCCAGCAGCAGGGAGGGAGAGACCCAGTACTTC
CASSREGETQYF
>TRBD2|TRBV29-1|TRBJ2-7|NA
TGCAGCGTTGTCTCTAGCGGGAAATACGAGCAGTACTTC
CSVVSSGKYEQYF
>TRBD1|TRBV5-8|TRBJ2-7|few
TGTGCCAGCAGAAAAGGACAGGGTTATTCCTACGAGCAGTACTTC
CASRKGQGYSYEQYF
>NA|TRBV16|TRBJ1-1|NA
TGTGCCAGCAGCCCCATCAGGGGCCAGACAACGGCTGCTTTCTTT
CASSPIRGQTTAAFF
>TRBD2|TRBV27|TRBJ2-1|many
TGTGCCAGCAGTTTATCAGCGGGAAACAATGAGCAGTTCTTC
CASSLSAGNNEQFF
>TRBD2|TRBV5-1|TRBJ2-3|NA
TGCGCCAGCAGCTTGTCAGCGGGGCGCACAGATACGCAGTATTTT
CASSLSAGRTDTQYF
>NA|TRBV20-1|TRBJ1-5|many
TGCAGTGCTACCCGGCCCCCGAGAAATCAGCCCCAGCATTTT
CSATRPPRNQPQHF
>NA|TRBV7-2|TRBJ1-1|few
TGTGCCAGCAGCCTAGGGAATGTAGCTTTCTTT
CASSLGNVAFF
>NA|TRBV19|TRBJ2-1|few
TGTGCCAGTAGTATAGATCACCCTACGGGAGTTTACAATGAGCAGTTCTTC
CASSIDHPTGVYNEQFF
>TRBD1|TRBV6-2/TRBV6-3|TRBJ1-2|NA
TGTGCCAGCAGTTACGGCGTCGGACAGGGGCCTCCCTATGGCTACACCTTC
CASSYGVGQGPPYGYTF
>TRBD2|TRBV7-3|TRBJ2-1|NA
TGTGCCAGCAGCCCCCGCGGGGGGCGGGGGAAAAACAATGAGCAGTTCTTC
CASSPRGGRGKNNEQFF
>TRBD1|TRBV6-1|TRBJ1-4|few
TGTGCCAGCAGATCACAGGGGGCTATAGAAAAACTGTTTTTT
CASRSQGAIEKLFF
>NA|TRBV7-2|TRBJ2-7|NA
TGTGCCAGCAGCAAAGCAGGGTTGAGAAACGAGCAGTACTTC
CASSKAGLRNEQYF
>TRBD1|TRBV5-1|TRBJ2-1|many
TGTGCCAGCAGCTTGACAGGGGGGAATGAGCAGTTCTTC
CASSLTGGNEQFF
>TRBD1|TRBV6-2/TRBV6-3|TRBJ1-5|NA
TGTGCCAGCAGTTACGGGACAGTAAGTTATCAGCCCCAGCATTTT
CASSYGTVSYQPQHF
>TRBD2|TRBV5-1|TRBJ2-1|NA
TGCGCCAGCAGCTTGTTGGCTAGCGGATACAATGAGCAGTTCTTC
CASSLLASGYNEQFF
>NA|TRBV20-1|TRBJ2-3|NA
TGCAGTGCCCCGGGGAAGTCAACGTCTGATACGCAGTATTTT
CSAPGKSTSDTQYF
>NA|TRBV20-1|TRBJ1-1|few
TGCAGTGCTAGTCTCGGGGGCCGGACTGAAGCTTTCTTT
CSASLGGRTEAFF
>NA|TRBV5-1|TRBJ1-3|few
TGCGCCAGCAGCTTGTGGGGTGAGGGAGTGTCCCCCGGATCCTCTGGAAACACCATATATTTT
CASSLWGEGVSPGSSGNTIYF
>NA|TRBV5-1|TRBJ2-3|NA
TGCGCCAGCAGCATAAGACAGAGCACAGATACGCAGTATTTT
CASSIRQSTDTQYF
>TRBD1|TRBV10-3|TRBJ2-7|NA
TGTGCCATGGGGACAGGGGGAGACTACGAGCAGTACTTC
CAMGTGGDYEQYF
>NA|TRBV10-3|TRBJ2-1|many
TGTGCCATCAGGCCGGCTAGCGAGTACAATGAGCAGTTCTTC
CAIRPASEYNEQFF
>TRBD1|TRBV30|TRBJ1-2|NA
TGTGCCTGGAGCAGGGGGCTTAGCGATGGCTACACCTTC
CAWSRGLSDGYTF
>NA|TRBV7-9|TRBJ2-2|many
TGTGCCAGCAGCTTAGGGCAGGGGACGAACACCGGGGAGCTGTTTTTT
CASSLGQGTNTGELFF
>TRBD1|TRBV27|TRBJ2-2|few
TGTGCCAGCAGTTTACAGGGGGTGTTCGGGGAGCTGTTTTTT
CASSLQGVFGELFF
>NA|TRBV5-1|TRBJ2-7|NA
TGCGCCAGCAGCTTGTCGGCAGGGGGGTACTACGAGCAGTACTTC
CASSLSAGGYYEQYF
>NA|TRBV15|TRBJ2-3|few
TGTGCCACCAGCAGAGACTTGCGAGGTGGGGCCTGGACAGATACGCAGTATTTT
CATSRDLRGGAWTDTQYF
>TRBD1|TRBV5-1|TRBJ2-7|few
TGCGCCAGCAGCCCCCAGGGACAGGGGGCCGACGAGCAGTACTTC
CASSPQGQGADEQYF
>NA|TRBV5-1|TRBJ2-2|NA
TGCGCCAGCAGCTTGGCCCTTCTCAGATCGAACACCGGGGAGCTGTTTTTT
CASSLALLRSNTGELFF